This record looks at one TCR beta chain sequence and its context. Germline V gene data show CDR1 as MDHEN and CDR2 as SYDVKM. The CDR3 loop spans 11 amino acids. Trimming stripped 3 bases from V and 8 bases from J, with 7 bases between. The data derive from a study of blood T cell repertoires in COVID-19. Study overall: COVID-19 samples collected from the United States, Italy and Spain covered acute and convalescent phases. T cells, B-cell-depleted T cells, or PBMCs provided the cDNA or gDNA that served as material.

As processed by the authors: Amplifying reference gene primers gave estimates of nucleated cell counts. Sequencing used immunoSEQ multiplex PCR; TCRdb keeps in-frame clones, though not all of them. V and J calls plus clone size are reproduced from that table; the DNA served to infer D and trimming. The sample lists over 200,000 clones; 65% to 85% were seen once. Sequences were obtained from peripheral blood. This TCR was sampled from a man aged 50 to 60 with active or convalescent COVID-19. The chain carries TRBV28 and TRBJ1-1; possible D gene TRBD1, 5 bases. This CDR3 is CASSLRTEAFF. In nucleotides, the CDR3 is TGTGCCAGCAGTTTGCGGACAGAAGCTTTCTTT.